Listed below are T cell receptor beta chains from one sample, sequenced in a study of blood T cell repertoires in COVID-19. Only in-frame clones appear in the TCRdb table, and some are missing; sequencing was by immunoSEQ multiplex PCR. The sample consists of roughly 70,000 clones, about 91% of them appearing once. Sequencing was performed on peripheral blood. The origin of the receptors is a woman in her 70s with acute or convalescent COVID-19. CDR3s include the opening cysteine and the closing phenylalanine or tryptophan. The D gene is left open where the match is weak. The size field is filled for only some rows; it gives once, few, many or a size class.

cdr3_nt cdr3_aa j_call d_call clone_size v_call
TGCGCCAGCAGCTTGACCGGGACAGGGCAGAAAAAGTCACCCCTCCACTTT CASSLTGTGQKKSPLHF TRBJ1-6 TRBD1 . TRBV5-1
TGTGCCAGCCTTAGACCAGGGGCCTATGGCTACACCTTC CASLRPGAYGYTF TRBJ1-2 . . TRBV7-9
TGTGCCAGCAGAGCATACGGGGGAAGCAATCAGCCCCAGCATTTT CASRAYGGSNQPQHF TRBJ1-5 . few TRBV28
TGTGCCAGTCGGGGGGCAGCTACCACAGATACGCAGTATTTT CASRGAATTDTQYF TRBJ2-3 . . TRBV2
TGTGCCAGCAGCGTAGGGGGGCAGAATAATGAAAAACTGTTTTTT CASSVGGQNNEKLFF TRBJ1-4 . . TRBV9
TGTGCCAGCAGTTCACGGACTGAGGTCTATGGCTACACCTTC CASSSRTEVYGYTF TRBJ1-2 . . TRBV27
TGCAGCGTTGCACTTACAGGGGACTATGGCTACACCTTC CSVALTGDYGYTF TRBJ1-2 TRBD1 few TRBV29-1
TGTGCCAGCAGTTTTGGAGGGCTCAACACTGAAGCTTTCTTT CASSFGGLNTEAFF TRBJ1-1 . . TRBV28
TGTGCCAGCTCACGACTAGCGGGGGGAAAAGCAGACGAGCAGTACTTC CASSRLAGGKADEQYF TRBJ2-7 TRBD2 . TRBV18
TGTGCCTGGGCCAGGGAGGGGAACACTGAAGCTTTCTTT CAWAREGNTEAFF TRBJ1-1 . . TRBV30
TGTGCCAGCAGACCTTCTGACAGTTACACTGAAGCTTTCTTT CASRPSDSYTEAFF TRBJ1-1 . . TRBV27
TGTGCCAGCAGCTCATCTCGACAGGGGGCGGAGACCCAGTACTTC CASSSSRQGAETQYF TRBJ2-5 TRBD1 few TRBV13
TGTGCCAGTAGTATAGAGGCCAGGACAGTTGGGAGCAATCAGCCCCAGCATTTT CASSIEARTVGSNQPQHF TRBJ1-5 . . TRBV19
TGTGCCAGCAGCCCGACAGCCGACTATGGCTACACCTTC CASSPTADYGYTF TRBJ1-2 . once TRBV9
TGTGCCAGCAGCCAAAGGCAGGGGAGGGCAGATACGCAGTATTTT CASSQRQGRADTQYF TRBJ2-3 . . TRBV4-2
TGTGCCAGCAGCGAGACAGGGGCTGCAGATACGCAGTATTTT CASSETGAADTQYF TRBJ2-3 TRBD1 . TRBV28
TGTGCCAGCAGCGACCGGGGACAGAACACTGAAGCTTTCTTT CASSDRGQNTEAFF TRBJ1-1 . . TRBV6-5
TGTGCCAGCAGTCCCCAGTTAATGAACACTGAAGCTTTCTTT CASSPQLMNTEAFF TRBJ1-1 . once TRBV27
TGTGCCAGCAGCGCAAGGGCAGGGGCAGATATTGGACTGTTTTTT CASSARAGADIGLFF TRBJ1-4 . . TRBV6-6
TGTGCCAGCAGCCAAGCACGGGGAGGGAACTATGGCTACACCTTC CASSQARGGNYGYTF TRBJ1-2 . once TRBV3-1/TRBV3-2
TGTGCCAGCAGCCAAGATGAGGATTACAGGGACGAGCAGTACTTC CASSQDEDYRDEQYF TRBJ2-7 . . TRBV3-1/TRBV3-2
TGTGCCAGCAGTTACTCATCCGGGACAGGGAGTTCACCCCTCCACTTT CASSYSSGTGSSPLHF TRBJ1-6 TRBD1 . TRBV6-2/TRBV6-3
TGCAGCGTTGCCGGGGCTAATGAAAAACTGTTTTTT CSVAGANEKLFF TRBJ1-4 . . TRBV29-1
TGTGCCAGCAGCCCTGGGGGGGGCCTATCCTACGAGCAGTACTTC CASSPGGGLSYEQYF TRBJ2-7 . . TRBV5-4
TGTGCCAGCAGCCTAAGGGACAACAATCAGCCCCAGCATTTT CASSLRDNNQPQHF TRBJ1-5 . . TRBV5-5
TGTGCCAGCAGTGCGGGAGAAGGGACTGAAGCTTTCTTT CASSAGEGTEAFF TRBJ1-1 . . TRBV2
TGTGCCAGCAGCGTTGGGACTAGCGGTCTCGATACGCAGTATTTT CASSVGTSGLDTQYF TRBJ2-3 TRBD2 . TRBV5-6
TGTGCCAGTAGTATCGTGCGCTCTGGAAACACCATATATTTT CASSIVRSGNTIYF TRBJ1-3 . . TRBV19
TGTGCCAGCAGTCCGACAGGGCGGGAGCAGTACTTC CASSPTGREQYF TRBJ2-7 TRBD1 . TRBV6-5
TGTGCCAGCAGTGAACAGGGACAGTATAATTCACCCCTCCACTTT CASSEQGQYNSPLHF TRBJ1-6 TRBD1 . TRBV2
TGTGCCAGCAGTTACAGGGGGCCTATGAACACTGAAGCTTTCTTT CASSYRGPMNTEAFF TRBJ1-1 TRBD1 . TRBV6-5
TGTGCCAGCAGTTTGCAGGGTCCCTATAATTCACCCCTCCACTTT CASSLQGPYNSPLHF TRBJ1-6 . . TRBV28
TGTGCCAGCACACGGGGGGGCTTGATAGTCTACGAGCAGTACTTC CASTRGGLIVYEQYF TRBJ2-7 TRBD2 . TRBV28
TGTGCCAGCAGGACACGCCCGGGAGGCCTTACCGGGGAGCTGTTTTTT CASRTRPGGLTGELFF TRBJ2-2 TRBD2 . TRBV13
TGTGCCAGCAGTTTAACGGGAAGCTCCTACAATGAGCAGTTCTTC CASSLTGSSYNEQFF TRBJ2-1 . . TRBV28
TGTGCCAGCAGTGAAAGGACTAGCGGCCTCAATGAGCAGTTCTTC CASSERTSGLNEQFF TRBJ2-1 TRBD2 . TRBV6-1
TGCGCCAGCAGACCTACTAGCGGGGGCTACGAGCAGTACTTC CASRPTSGGYEQYF TRBJ2-7 TRBD2 . TRBV5-1
TGTGCCAGCAGCGCGTACTCTGGGGCCAACGTCCTGACTTTC CASSAYSGANVLTF TRBJ2-6 . . TRBV7-2
TGTGCCAGCAGCGACAGGGATGAAGCTTTCTTT CASSDRDEAFF TRBJ1-1 TRBD1 . TRBV3-1/TRBV3-2
TGCGCCAGCAGCCGAAGGGACAGGGCTTTGGGAGAGACCCAGTACTTC CASSRRDRALGETQYF TRBJ2-5 TRBD1 . TRBV4-1
TGTGCCAGCAGTCGGGGTCTGGAATCACCCCTCCACTTT CASSRGLESPLHF TRBJ1-6 . . TRBV25-1
TGTGCCAGTAGTTGGGGACAGGGTAATCAGCCCCAGCATTTT CASSWGQGNQPQHF TRBJ1-5 TRBD1 . TRBV19
TGTGCCAGCAGTTTTATCGGACAGGGCAATCAGCCCCAGCATTTT CASSFIGQGNQPQHF TRBJ1-5 TRBD1 . TRBV28
TGTGCCAGCAGCTCACCACCCGGGACTAGCGGGGGGGCCGGGGAGACCCAGTACTTC CASSSPPGTSGGAGETQYF TRBJ2-5 . . TRBV21-1
TGTGCCAGCAATTGGCCTCTTGGCACTGAAGCTTTCTTT CASNWPLGTEAFF TRBJ1-1 . . TRBV6-5
TGTGCCAGCACGCCCGGGGAAGCGGCCTACGAGCAGTACTTC CASTPGEAAYEQYF TRBJ2-7 . . TRBV6-6
TGTGCCAGCCTCGGACAGGGGCCGACGTGGTATGGCTACACCTTC CASLGQGPTWYGYTF TRBJ1-2 TRBD1 . TRBV28
TGCAGCGTTGGTGAGGGCCGCAATCAGCCCCAGCATTTT CSVGEGRNQPQHF TRBJ1-5 . . TRBV29-1
TGTGCCAGCAGGAACCTCGGGACAGCCACCGGGGAGCTGTTTTTT CASRNLGTATGELFF TRBJ2-2 TRBD1 . TRBV5-5
TGTGCCAGTAGTCTTCCGGGACAGGGTAACACTGAAGCTTTCTTT CASSLPGQGNTEAFF TRBJ1-1 TRBD1 . TRBV19
TGTGCCAGCAGTTTATGGCCTAGCGGGATCATATACAATGAGCAGTTCTTC CASSLWPSGIIYNEQFF TRBJ2-1 TRBD2 . TRBV28
TGTGCCAGCAGCCCCCATCGGAGCTCTGGAAACACCATATATTTT CASSPHRSSGNTIYF TRBJ1-3 . . TRBV6-5
TGTGCCTGGAGCAACCTACTAGCGGGGCGGCCTGTAAGGGAGCAGTTCTTC CAWSNLLAGRPVREQFF TRBJ2-1 TRBD2 . TRBV30
TGTGCCAGCAGCCGGGGGGGCACCGGGGAGCTGTTTTTT CASSRGGTGELFF TRBJ2-2 TRBD2 . TRBV4-2
TGTGCCAGCAGCCTTGGACAGGCAGACTATTCACCCCTCCACTTT CASSLGQADYSPLHF TRBJ1-6 TRBD1 . TRBV13